What follows are 28 T cell receptor beta chains derived from one specimen sequenced in a study of regulatory T cells in long-lasting Graves disease. To make TCR beta libraries, researchers used iRepertoire HTBI primers and Arm-PCR of CDR3 regions. TCRdb reanalysed the multiplex PCR reads using MiXCR and keeps one entry per CDR3 protein. The sample holds 400,000 to 500,000 distinct CDR3 sequences, more than 12% seen once. Time point reported: newly diagnosed GD, antithyroid drugs for less than 3 months. PBMC RNA was the source of the TCR library. This sample also appeared in a second study, on T cells in Graves' hyperthyroidism and ophthalmopathy.

The sequencing used peripheral blood mononuclear cells (PBMCs), collected at new diagnosis, from a patient treated with antithyroid drugs. Every receptor here comes from a woman under 40 with Graves disease.

This clonotype occurred many times. The V gene is TRBV3-1, the J gene TRBJ1-5, with no clear D. This CDR3 spans 13 amino acids. Germline CDR1 and CDR2: LGHDT and YNNKEL (reference sequence). The V and J ends lost 4 bases and 6 bases respectively, with 10 bases between them. DNA of the CDR3: TGTGCCAGCAGCCCGCTTTGGGCTCAGCCCCAGCATTTT. As protein: CASSPLWAQPQHF.

In its sample, this clonotype was seen a few times. This chain links TRBV12-3 or TRBV12-4 with TRBJ2-2; tentative D call: TRBD2 (7 bases). The CDR3 is 13 amino acids. Trimming took 6 bases from V and 8 from J, leaving 13 bases between them. The CDR3 sequence is CASSFGGQGELFF. As DNA, the CDR3 is TGTGCCAGCAGCTTCGGGGGGCAGGGGGAGCTGTTTTTT.

The chain links TRBV20-1 to TRBJ2-1; 12 bases line up with TRBD2. CDR1 is DFQATT and CDR2 is SNEGSKA in the germline V gene (reference sequence). The length of the CDR3 is 17 residues. Losses at the gene ends were 6 bases for V and 5 bases for J; bases not matched to a gene: 14. CDR3 bases: TGCAGTGCCCGGAGCCCGGCTAGCGGGAGGGGGAACAATGAGCAGTTCTTC. Translation: CSARSPASGRGNNEQFF.

This clonotype has ten or more counts. This chain links TRBV11-2 with TRBJ2-3; D unresolved. The CDR3 length is 15 residues. Germline CDR1 reads SGHAT; CDR2 reads FQNNGV. V shed 2 bases and J shed 5 bases, with 14 bases lying between them. This CDR3 is CASSLTPSVGDTQYF. DNA for the CDR3: TGTGCCAGCAGCTTAACCCCGAGTGTTGGAGATACGCAGTATTTT.

This clonotype has just a few counts. This chain joins TRBV6-2 or TRBV6-3 and TRBJ2-4; 9 positions match TRBD1. The CDR3 length is 15 residues. Germline trimming cut 8 bases from V and 7 bases from J; bases unmatched to any gene: 12. Per the germline V gene, CDR1 is MNHEY and CDR2 is SVGEGT. CDR3 region: CASATGTGWFNIQYF. The CDR3 DNA is TGTGCCAGCGCAACCGGGACAGGGTGGTTTAACATTCAGTACTTC.

This clonotype was observed a handful of times. The chain joins TRBV3-1 to TRBJ2-3, with D possibly matching TRBD1 (6 bases). The CDR3 totals 14 residues. Between the trimmed V and J ends, which lost 0 bases and 3 bases, there was a span of 7 bases. The germline V gene has CDR1 LGHDT and CDR2 YNNKEL (reference sequence). This CDR3 is CASSQDGTTDTQYF. The CDR3 DNA reads as TGTGCCAGCAGCCAAGATGGGACAACAGATACGCAGTATTTT.

This clonotype was recorded many times. The chain carries TRBV11-2 and TRBJ2-3; TRBD1 agrees at 11 bases. V lost 4 bases and J lost 4; bases outside the gene matches: 16. The CDR3 covers 19 residues. Germline CDR1 is SGHAT and CDR2 is FQNNGV. The CDR3 loop is CASSSIKARTGGESDTQYF. Written as DNA, the CDR3 is TGTGCCAGCAGCTCCATCAAAGCGAGGACAGGGGGCGAGTCAGATACGCAGTATTTT.

This clonotype was counted ten times or more. V gene TRBV11-2 combines with J gene TRBJ2-5, with 9 bases fitting TRBD1. Per the germline V gene, CDR1 is SGHAT and CDR2 is FQNNGV. This CDR3 has 15 residues. V trimming: 4 bases; J trimming: 4 bases; junction bases outside the gene matches: 7. CDR3 nucleotide sequence: TGTGCCAGCAGCTACCAGGGGACAGGGAGAGAGACCCAGTACTTC. Translated: CASSYQGTGRETQYF.

This clonotype showed up many times. The gene calls are TRBV27 and TRBJ1-5, with D uncertain. Trimming removed 5 bases from V and 6 bases from J, with 11 bases in between. Germline CDR1 and CDR2: MNHEY and SMNVEV (reference sequence). CDR3 size: 13 residues. DNA of the CDR3: TGTGCCAGCAGTCCCCTTGCGGGTCAGCCCCAGCATTTT. The encoded protein is CASSPLAGQPQHF.

The sample holds a few counts of this clonotype. The chain uses TRBV19 and TRBJ2-3; possibly TRBD2 for D (6 bases). In germline, CDR1 is LNHDA, CDR2 SQIVND (reference sequence). The CDR3 covers 15 residues. Trimming cost V 6 bases and J 5 bases, with 18 bases left between them. This chain's CDR3 is CASSPTGTAQDTQYF. Written as DNA, the CDR3 is TGTGCCAGTAGCCCTACCGGGACTGCACAAGATACGCAGTATTTT.

The sample holds many counts of this clonotype. This chain joins TRBV11-3 and TRBJ1-1; 10 bases align to TRBD1. The V gene end was trimmed by 4 bases and the J gene end by 0 bases; junction bases not matched to a gene: 11. Germline lookup yields CDR1 SGHNT and CDR2 YENEEA. This CDR3 comprises 18 residues. The DNA for the CDR3 is TGTGCCAGCAGCTCTGACAGGGGGCGGGTGGCTTTGAACACTGAAGCTTTCTTT. This sequence encodes CASSSDRGRVALNTEAFF.

The chain combines TRBV11-2 with TRBJ2-7; 7 nucleotides line up with TRBD1. The V gene end was trimmed by 8 bases and the J gene end by 3 bases; junction bases not matched to a gene: 10. Germline CDR1 SGHAT, CDR2 FQNNGV. The CDR3 has 14 residues. CDR3 DNA: TGTGCCAGCCTCGGGGTCCAGGGGGACTACGAGCAGTACTTC. Amino acids: CASLGVQGDYEQYF.

This clonotype was recorded many times. V usage is TRBV12-3 or TRBV12-4 and J usage is TRBJ2-7; 8 bases align to TRBD2. The CDR3 extends over 13 amino acids. Trimming cost V 4 bases and J 6 bases; bases outside gene matches: 5. DNA for the CDR3: TGTGCCAGCAGTTGGAGCCTAGCGGGCGAGCAGTACTTC. Protein product: CASSWSLAGEQYF.

This clonotype came up many times. This chain links TRBV6-2 or TRBV6-3 with TRBJ2-3, with D perhaps TRBD2 (7 bases). The V end was cut by 5 bases, the J end by 5 bases, with 14 bases between. CDR3 length: 14 residues. Germline V lookup: CDR1 MNHEY, CDR2 SVGEGT. CDR3 in amino acids: CASSGGAGQDTQYF. CDR3 nucleotide sequence: TGTGCCAGCAGTGGGGGAGCGGGACAAGATACGCAGTATTTT.

The V and J genes are TRBV10-3 and TRBJ2-1; 9 nucleotides match TRBD2. With V trimmed by 3 bases and J by 3 bases, 6 bases remained unmatched. CDR3 length: 16 residues. Germline CDR1 reads ENHRY; CDR2 reads SYGVKD. This chain's CDR3 is CAISDGGLAIYNEQFF. In DNA, the CDR3 is TGTGCCATCAGTGACGGGGGACTAGCCATCTACAATGAGCAGTTCTTC.

This clonotype was detected ten times or more. The chain combines TRBV20-1 with TRBJ2-3, with TRBD2 matching over 12 bases. V lost 6 bases, J lost 11 bases, and 6 bases stayed unmatched. The length of the CDR3 is 12 residues. CDR1 and CDR2 (germline): DFQATT, SNEGSKA (reference sequence). The CDR3 reads CSAHPSGGGQYF. CDR3 bases: TGCAGTGCCCATCCTAGCGGGGGGGGGCAGTATTTT.

The rearrangement uses TRBV27 and TRBJ1-2; D is perhaps TRBD1 (5 bases). The CDR3 has 14 residues. CDR1 MNHEY and CDR2 SMNVEV come from the germline V gene (reference sequence). V was cut by 5 bases and J by 8 bases, with 18 bases left in between. The chain's CDR3 is CASSPLLGGEGYTF. For the CDR3, the DNA is TGTGCCAGCAGTCCCCTATTGGGAGGGGAAGGCTACACCTTC.

This clonotype was observed a few times. V usage is TRBV19 and J usage is TRBJ1-1; 7 nucleotides line up with TRBD1. This CDR3 contains 15 residues. Trimming took 5 bases from V and 1 from J; bases not matched to a gene: 7. Looked up from germline, CDR1 is LNHDA and CDR2 is SQIVND (reference sequence). The CDR3 protein is CASSFTGTANTEAFF. The CDR3 DNA reads as TGTGCCAGTAGTTTCACCGGGACAGCGAACACTGAAGCTTTCTTT.

In its sample, this clonotype was seen a few times. The gene calls are TRBV7-2 and TRBJ2-6; 10 nucleotides agree with TRBD1. Germline assignment: CDR1 SGHTA and CDR2 FQGNSA. Unmatched junction bases numbered 5, after V lost 8 bases and J lost 1 base. CDR3 length equals 16 residues. The CDR3 region has the DNA TGTGCCAGCCGGACAGGGGGGACTTCTGGGGCCAACGTCCTGACTTTC. Its translation: CASRTGGTSGANVLTF.

This clonotype was seen at least ten times. The J gene is TRBJ2-1, the V gene TRBV20-1; D might be TRBD1 (6 bases). V was pared by 0 bases and J by 5 bases, with 14 bases between. The CDR3 is 15 residues long. Germline lookup yields CDR1 DFQATT and CDR2 SNEGSKA (reference sequence). In nucleotides, the CDR3 is TGCAGTGCTAGAGACAGAAGACAGGAGGACAATGAGCAGTTCTTC. Its protein is CSARDRRQEDNEQFF.

This clonotype showed up many times. The chain is built from TRBV2 and TRBJ1-2, with a weak D call TRBD1 (5 bases). V was shortened by 4 bases and J by 8 bases, with 14 bases between the two germline ends. Germline CDR1 SNHLY, CDR2 FYNNEI. There are 13 residues in the CDR3. As DNA, the CDR3 is TGTGCCAGCAGTGGGGGCCCGACTAGAGGCTACACCTTC. Amino acids: CASSGGPTRGYTF. The whole variable domain, filled in from reference TRBV2 and TRBJ1-2, reads EPEVTQTPSHQVTQMGQEVILRCVPISNHLYFYWYRQILGQKVEFLVSFYNNEISEKSEIFDDQFSVERPDGSNFTLKIRSTKLEDSAMYFCASSGGPTRGYTFGSGTRLTVV.

Many counts were recorded for this clonotype. CDR3 protein: CASSEADSLIGEKLFF. The CDR3 bases are TGTGCCAGCAGTGAAGCGGACAGCTTAATTGGCGAAAAACTGTTTTTT. The V call is TRBV2, the J call TRBJ1-4, with a possible D match to TRBD1 (6 bases). CDR3 length equals 16 residues. Trimming left V 0 bases short and J 8 bases short, with 16 bases between. Germline CDR1 reads SNHLY; CDR2 reads FYNNEI. Full variable domain (outside the CDR3, taken from reference TRBV2 and TRBJ1-4): EPEVTQTPSHQVTQMGQEVILRCVPISNHLYFYWYRQILGQKVEFLVSFYNNEISEKSEIFDDQFSVERPDGSNFTLKIRSTKLEDSAMYFCASSEADSLIGEKLFFGSGTQLSVL.

In the case of this clonotype: A far bigger clonotype differs at one base, so this is likely a read error. The chain recombines TRBV27 with TRBJ2-1, with TRBD1 identical over 7 bases. The J call may be incorrect, as the DNA end agrees better with TRBJ2-5. Germline V gives CDR1 MNHEY, CDR2 SMNVEV (reference sequence). This CDR3 region has 15 residues. DNA of the CDR3: TGTGCCAACAGTTTTACGGGACAGCCAGGGGAGACCCAGTACTTC. This translates into CANSFTGQPGETQYF.

The gene calls are TRBV20-1 and TRBJ1-6; D gene unclear. Trimming shortened V by 2 bases and J by 4 bases, and 12 bases separated the two germline ends. The CDR3 totals 15 residues. Germline CDR1 and CDR2: DFQATT and SNEGSKA (reference sequence). CDR3 residues: CSARPRVAYNSPLHF. CDR3 coding DNA: TGCAGTGCTAGACCAAGGGTGGCGTATAATTCACCCCTCCACTTT.

There are a few counts of this clonotype. The chain is built from TRBV28 and TRBJ1-1, with unresolved D. CDR1 and CDR2 (germline): MDHEN, SYDVKM. The V gene lost 2 bases and the J gene lost 4 bases, with 14 bases spanning the gap. CDR3 length: 15 amino acids. This chain's CDR3 is CASSLQVSFVTEAFF. The CDR3 nucleotides read TGTGCCAGCAGTTTACAGGTGTCTTTTGTCACTGAAGCTTTCTTT.

This clonotype was counted at least ten times. This sequence joins TRBV5-1 and TRBJ2-1, with D uncertain. Germline V CDR1 and CDR2: SGHRS, YFSETQ. V was shortened by 0 bases and J by 6 bases, with 10 bases between the two germline ends. There are 14 residues in the CDR3. This chain's CDR3 is CASSLEETFNEQFF. Written as DNA, the CDR3 is TGCGCCAGCAGCTTGGAAGAGACCTTCAATGAGCAGTTCTTC.

This clonotype was counted only a few times. The chain joins TRBV3-1 to TRBJ2-7, with D tentatively TRBD2 (6 bases). The CDR3 has 14 amino acids. V shed 4 bases and J shed 2 bases, with 12 bases lying between them. Germline V gives CDR1 LGHDT, CDR2 YNNKEL (reference sequence). The CDR3 loop reads CASSPVGRTYEQYF. In nucleotides, the CDR3 is TGTGCCAGCAGCCCGGTAGGGAGGACCTACGAGCAGTACTTC.

This clonotype came up many times. The V and J genes are TRBV7-3 and TRBJ2-3; D uncertain. Looked up from germline, CDR1 is SGHTA and CDR2 is FQGTGA. Trimming left V 1 base short and J 6 bases short, with 17 bases between. This CDR3 has 16 amino acids. The CDR3 reads CASSLSIDLGWDTQYF. Here the CDR3 DNA reads TGTGCCAGCAGCTTAAGTATAGACCTGGGTTGGGATACGCAGTATTTT.